This T cell receptor beta chain came from a study of T cells after yellow fever vaccination. Study findings and constraints: A small proportion of clonotypes was detected in both the CD4 and CD8 compartments.

This clonotype was seen repeatedly, ten times or more. The target antigen is unknown. TCRdb itself ran the 5' RACE reads through MiXCR, one entry per CDR3 protein. There are roughly 150,000 distinct CDR3 sequences in the sample; more than 6% occur only once, and about 0.73% lies in the top ten. The TCR was taken from a man aged 25-45 years who received the YFV17D yellow fever vaccine. The sequencing here drew on CD4+ T cells sorted from PBMCs, taken 5 days after the yellow fever booster vaccination.

This CDR3 reads CSARDGGAGNTIYF. The CDR3 DNA sequence: TGCAGTGCTAGAGATGGGGGTGCTGGAAACACCATATATTTT. The V gene is TRBV20-1, the J gene TRBJ1-3; possible D gene TRBD1, 5 bases. This CDR3 has 14 residues. Trimming cost V 0 bases and J 2 bases, with 8 bases left between them. Per the germline V gene, CDR1 is DFQATT and CDR2 is SNEGSKA (reference sequence).